The 17 T cell receptor beta chains listed next were all sequenced from one sample in a study of T-cell reconstitution after alpha-beta-depleted transplantation in children. A TCRbeta library incorporating unique molecular identifiers was prepared. TCRdb redid the calling of the PCR reads with MiXCR, one entry per CDR3 protein. The sample lists 250,000 to 400,000 distinct CDR3 sequences, 20% to 30% occurring once. The material was PBMCs, mostly from graft donor cells, obtained 180 days after TCRalphabeta/CD19-depleted stem cell transplant. These receptors were obtained from a male patient between 5 and 17 years old who had a stem cell transplant for acute lymphoblastic leukemia, so the T cells may come from the graft donor.

This clonotype came up a few times. CDR3 loop: CASSLTGGTWISPLHF. The CDR3 DNA follows: TGCGCCAGCAGCTTAACAGGGGGGACCTGGATTTCACCCCTCCACTTT. V and J are TRBV5-1 and TRBJ1-6, with 8 bases identical to TRBD1. The V segment lost 2 bases and the J segment 9 bases; nucleotides outside the gene matches: 10. This CDR3 comprises 16 residues. Per germline, CDR1 SGHRS and CDR2 YFSETQ.

The CDR3 loop reads CASSYLSGGWGEETQYF. The CDR3 coding sequence is TGTGCCAGCAGCTACCTTTCAGGGGGGTGGGGCGAAGAGACCCAGTACTTC. The rearrangement links TRBV5-5 to TRBJ2-5, with D tentatively TRBD1 (7 bases). CDR3 length: 17 residues. Trimming cost V 3 bases and J 3 bases, with 21 bases left between them. Germline V gene sequence: CDR1 SGHKS, CDR2 YYEKEE (reference sequence).

This clonotype was detected a few times. This chain joins TRBV3-1 and TRBJ2-1, with D unclear. The CDR3 runs 16 residues. V dropped 3 bases and J dropped 6 bases, with 18 bases sitting between them. CDR1 and CDR2 from the germline V gene are LGHDT and YNNKEL (reference sequence). CDR3 in DNA: TGTGCCAGCAGCCAGAGTGAGACAATCGATGGCAATGAGCAGTTCTTC. Protein sequence: CASSQSETIDGNEQFF.

This clonotype was found a few times. The rearrangement joins TRBV5-1 to TRBJ2-5; unclear D gene. CDR3 size: 14 residues. Germline CDR1 and CDR2: SGHRS and YFSETQ. Trimming shortened V by 4 bases and J by 1 base, and 11 bases separated the two germline ends. In nucleotides, the CDR3 is TGCGCCAGCAGCCCTCAACGGGTCCAAGAGACCCAGTACTTC. Amino acid sequence: CASSPQRVQETQYF.

The chain recombines TRBV20-1 with TRBJ2-5; D is undetermined. Trimming took 1 base from V and 0 from J, leaving 12 bases between them. The CDR3 is made up of 15 amino acids. Germline V gene data show CDR1 as DFQATT and CDR2 as SNEGSKA (reference sequence). As DNA, the CDR3 is TGCAGTGCTAGAGTCAATAACCCGTACCAAGAGACCCAGTACTTC. Its translation is CSARVNNPYQETQYF.

This clonotype was detected only a few times. This chain joins TRBV4-2 and TRBJ2-7; 10 positions agree with TRBD2. Germline lookup yields CDR1 LGHNA and CDR2 YNFKEQ. The CDR3 runs 17 residues. V trimming: 4 bases; J trimming: 3 bases; junction bases outside the gene matches: 12. CDR3 in amino acids: CASSPPPGLAERYEQYF. CDR3 bases: TGTGCCAGCAGCCCGCCCCCAGGACTAGCGGAACGCTACGAGCAGTACTTC.

This clonotype was detected many times. The rearrangement joins TRBV5-1 to TRBJ1-4, with D perhaps TRBD1 (6 bases). The length of the CDR3 is 14 residues. With 0 bases removed from V and 3 bases from J, the gap between germline ends came to 6 bases. Germline CDR1 reads SGHRS; CDR2 reads YFSETQ. CDR3: CASSLGTANEKLFF. CDR3 DNA sequence: TGCGCCAGCAGCTTGGGGACAGCTAATGAAAAACTGTTTTTT.

The chain is built from TRBV6-4 and TRBJ2-1; D not resolved. This CDR3 contains 12 residues. V was pared by 7 bases and J by 2 bases, with 6 bases between. Germline CDR1 is MRHNA and CDR2 is SNTAGT. In DNA, the CDR3 is TGTGCCAGCAAGCCGGCCTACAATGAGCAGTTCTTC. It yields the protein CASKPAYNEQFF.

This clonotype appeared a few times. The chain uses TRBV10-3 and TRBJ2-7, with D perhaps matching TRBD2 (6 bases). Germline CDR1 ENHRY, CDR2 SYGVKD. The CDR3 runs to 13 residues. The V end was cut by 2 bases, the J end by 11 bases, with 16 bases between. The CDR3 loop is CAISEQGLQSEYF. CDR3 in DNA: TGTGCCATCAGTGAGCAGGGACTCCAGTCAGAGTACTTC.

This clonotype was detected a few times. V is TRBV6-1 and J is TRBJ2-1; unclear D gene. Trimming pared 7 bases from V and 3 bases from J, leaving 10 bases between. CDR1 MNHNS and CDR2 SASEGT come from the germline V gene. The CDR3 sequence is 13 residues long. The CDR3 DNA reads as TGTGCCAGCAAGTCAGTGGGCTACAATGAGCAGTTCTTC. Its translation is CASKSVGYNEQFF.

This clonotype was observed a few times. The chain has TRBV9 and TRBJ2-3; tentative D call: TRBD1 (6 bases). This CDR3 spans 16 amino acids. Germline V gene sequence: CDR1 SGDLS, CDR2 YYNGEE. V was trimmed by 4 bases and J by 2 bases, leaving 17 bases between them. CDR3 sequence (DNA): TGTGCCAGCAGCTTCACAGGGTACCCTTCCACAGATACGCAGTATTTT. Amino acid sequence: CASSFTGYPSTDTQYF.

The rearrangement links TRBV29-1 to TRBJ2-7; 9 nucleotides align to TRBD2. Trimming at V came to 4 bases and at J to 3 bases, leaving 7 bases not matched to a gene. The length of the CDR3 is 14 residues. Germline V CDR1 and CDR2: SQVTM, ANQGSEA. CDR3 sequence: CSVGTGTSSYEQYF. As DNA, the CDR3 is TGCAGCGTTGGTACCGGGACTAGCAGCTACGAGCAGTACTTC.

V usage is TRBV20-1 and J usage is TRBJ2-2; 8 bases fit TRBD2. V trimming: 4 bases; J trimming: 6 bases; junction bases outside the gene matches: 7. Per the germline V gene, CDR1 is DFQATT and CDR2 is SNEGSKA (reference sequence). CDR3 length: 14 residues. In DNA form, the CDR3 reads TGCAGTGCTATCTCGGGAGGGCCGGCCGGGGAGCTGTTTTTT. This gives the protein CSAISGGPAGELFF.

This clonotype has only a few counts. The CDR3 is CASSLGVLHYGYTF. For the CDR3, the DNA is TGTGCCAGCAGCCTCGGGGTCCTACACTATGGCTACACCTTC. The rearrangement links TRBV7-9 to TRBJ1-2; the D is unclear. This CDR3 has 14 amino acids. Germline V gives CDR1 SEHNR, CDR2 FQNEAQ (reference sequence). Between the trimmed V and J ends, which lost 5 bases and 3 bases, there was a span of 13 bases. The variable domain in full, with the rest retrieved from reference TRBV7-9 and TRBJ1-2, is DTGVSQNPRHKITKRGQNVTFRCDPISEHNRLYWYRQTLGQGPEFLTYFQNEAQLEKSRLLSDRFSAERPKGSFSTLEIQRTEQGDSAMYLCASSLGVLHYGYTFGSGTRLTVV.

V gene TRBV5-1 combines with J gene TRBJ1-1; D might be TRBD1 (6 bases). The CDR3 totals 17 residues. V was shortened by 1 base and J by 4 bases, with 20 bases between the two germline ends. Germline V gene lookup returns CDR1 SGHRS and CDR2 YFSETQ. CDR3 region: CASSLIDRRGEGTEAFF. The CDR3 DNA sequence: TGCGCCAGCAGCTTGATCGATCGCAGGGGAGAGGGCACTGAAGCTTTCTTT.

This chain joins TRBV7-9 and TRBJ2-7; tentatively, D is TRBD2 (5 bases). V was cut by 4 bases and J by 5 bases, with 9 bases left in between. From germline, CDR1 is SEHNR and CDR2 FQNEAQ (reference sequence). The CDR3 consists of 12 residues. The CDR3 loop reads CASSSTRDEQYF. CDR3 nucleotide sequence: TGTGCCAGCAGCTCCACGCGGGACGAGCAGTACTTC.

The J gene is TRBJ2-2, the V gene TRBV18, with 7 bases identical to TRBD2. This CDR3 is 15 amino acids long. Germline CDR1 and CDR2: KGHSH and LQKENI. Trimming took 2 bases from V and 6 from J; bases not matched to a gene: 6. The CDR3 sequence: CASSPGGSVSGELFF. As DNA, the CDR3 is TGTGCCAGCTCACCAGGCGGGAGTGTTTCCGGGGAGCTGTTTTTT.